Reported below is one TCR beta chain. Antigen specificity is unknown. The junction differs from germline at one of its ends, possibly a read error. The data were produced by immunoSEQ multiplex PCR, yet TCRdb's version contains in-frame clones alone and is incomplete. The repertoire holds 2.5 million or so clones, with approximately 94% as singletons. Every donor was a Caucasian adult from Nashville, Tennessee. The CDR3 has 11 amino acids. Germline-derived CDR1 and CDR2 are GTSNPN and SVGIG (reference sequence). These data belong to a study of shared clonotypes between healthy human individuals. Overall study context: CD4 naive and CD4 memory each took three plates per donor, while CD8 naive took two and CD8 memory one. Points from the study as a whole: Non-shared clonotypes had lower generation probabilities than clonotypes shared by all four sorted-subset donors.

The clonotype comes from a man aged 18 to 30 in good health. What was sequenced was naive CD4+ T cells sorted from blood. Subset defined: CD45RA+ positively selected. V gene TRBV30 combines with J gene TRBJ2-6, with a weak D call TRBD2 (5 bases). The CDR3 sequence: CAGSGANVLTF. In DNA form, the CDR3 reads TGTGCCGGGAGTGGGGCCAACGTCCTGACTTTC.